This T cell receptor (beta chain) was retrieved from a study of graft-versus-host responses after intestinal transplantation (dated by TCRdb to the early 2020s). Looking at the study overall: The transplants that recipients received were multivisceral, liver-intestinal, or isolated intestinal. To identify alloreactive clones, pre-transplant mixed lymphocyte reaction products were sequenced and compared with unstimulated pre-transplant donor and recipient T cells. All recipients received anti-thymocyte globulin induction followed by maintenance tacrolimus and steroids for around 3 years. Graft-versus-host and host-versus-graft alloreactive T cell clones were tracked in the graft, circulation and bone marrow after intestinal transplantation using bulk TCR-beta CDR3 sequencing. Rather than going through the commercial service, samples from three later patients were sequenced in-house on an Illumina MiSeq and processed with MiXCR. A peak of at least 4% donor T cells among recipient peripheral blood mononuclear cells was the definition used for donor T cell macrochimerism. A cohort of about 26 intestinal transplant recipients, including one retransplant, was enrolled, and a few patients lacking pretransplant specimens were excluded.

Libraries were built with the immunoSEQ multiplex PCR assay. For most patients, genomic DNA was isolated with the Qiagen DNeasy Blood and Tissue Kit and shipped frozen to Adaptive Biotechnologies for TCR sequencing. Adaptive Biotechnologies carried out high-throughput TCR-beta CDR3 sequencing of genomic DNA for most patients. In the original analysis: Adaptive's ImmunoSEQ software was the source of the TCR sequencing data for over 15 patients, while a few other patients were processed with MiXCR and VDJtools. To correct CD4 versus CD8 sorting errors, sequences present in both subsets at a frequency ratio below 5:1 were removed. CDR3 nucleotide sequences shared by donor and recipient were removed because the origin of these sequences could not be assigned. At least 2-fold expansion over unstimulated cells and a minimum CFSE-low frequency of 0.002% (template counts) or 0.001% (read counts) were required for clones to be classified as alloreactive. Clones were considered mappable if detected in sequenced pre-transplant spleen, lymph node, or MLR CFSE-low populations of the donor or recipient. The cumulative frequency of alloreactive clones was calculated as a percentage of all sequences, weighted by copy number. In TCRdb, the immuneACCESS table is reduced to in-frame sequences with V and J assigned. These tables do not hold every clone; where another copy was compared, an unresolved V gene accounts for under half, and the others remain unexplained. Clone size and V and J calls were adopted from that table, with D and trimming inferred from the DNA. The sample contains fewer than 110,000 clones, 93% of them found a single time. The top ten clonotypes cover 0.95% to 1.5% of the sample.

The time point label here, explained by the study, means: cells obtained before transplantation from donor or recipient. CD3+CD4+ and CD3+CD8+ populations were FACS-sorted from unstimulated pre-transplant donor and recipient cells taken from spleen or lymph nodes. Here is what the overall study found, with its caveats: Peak levels of circulating GvH clones were associated with declines in HvG clones early after transplant. Conclusions were limited by the relatively low number and heterogeneity of intestinal transplant patients. GvH clones turned up in recipient bone marrow, with some appearing earlier in ileal mucosa or blood, a pattern consistent with an intestinal mucosal origin. Patients with donor T cell macrochimerism had high GvH to HvG T cell clonal ratios in their allografts.

For this clone: There is no known antigen for this receptor. Base qualities are not provided; no much larger clone lies one nucleotide away.

This sequence was found in a human donor who received an intestinal transplant. This specimen consisted of unstimulated CD8+ T cells sorted from spleen or lymph node cells, obtained before intestinal transplant.

This receptor has the CDR3 CASSEESAYNEQFF. Read as DNA, the sequence is TGTGCCAGCAGCGAAGAAAGCGCCTACAATGAGCAGTTCTTC. The receptor chain draws on TRBV7-9 and TRBJ2-1; the D gene identity is not certain. CDR1 and CDR2 are read off the germline V gene (reference sequence) as SEHNR and FQNEAQ. V and J are truncated by 5 bases and 2 bases respectively, leaving an intervening sequence of 10 bases. From the cysteine through the phenylalanine, the CDR3 covers 14 amino acids. Kept here is only the CDR3 DNA, which spans 42 bases and is read in frame from base 1.